This T cell receptor beta chain was profiled in a study of OX40 agonist ivuxolimab in advanced cancers. For the study at large: The patients received agonistic anti-OX40 (CD134) antibody ivuxolimab. Whole-study findings and limits: There were, on average, more expanded clones in CD8+ T cells than in CD4+. Among expanded peripheral T cells, antigen specificity went undetermined.

Germline V gives CDR1 MNHNY, CDR2 SVGAGI (reference sequence). The CDR3 spans 15 residues. J lost 3 bases, V lost 6 bases, and 6 bases had no gene match. TCRdb's table, derived via immunoSEQ multiplex PCR, lists solely in-frame clones and lacks some. The sample contains roughly 64,000 clones, 80% to 95% of which appear only once. Note on this clone: Antigen unknown.

This receptor was identified in an adult with an advanced solid tumor such as melanoma, head and neck, liver or kidney cancer. The chain recombines TRBV6-6 with TRBJ1-2, with 11 bases aligning to TRBD1. The sequences come from CD4+ or CD8+ T cells sorted from blood, collected in a trial of the OX40 agonist ivuxolimab. The CDR3 spells CASSNRDRGDYGYTF. In DNA, the CDR3 is TGTGCCAGCAGCAACCGGGACAGGGGGGACTATGGCTACACCTTC.